Below, 12 T cell receptor beta chains from the same sample are listed, as sequenced in a study of T cell responses to AZD1222 COVID-19 vaccine. Method: immunoSEQ multiplex PCR; TCRdb's copy keeps in-frame clones and lacks some. The repertoire holds around 130,000 clones, with more than 85% as singletons. Sequenced here: peripheral blood, sampled on day 0 of AZD1222 vaccination. The receptors here all came from an adult in good health.

J is TRBJ2-1 and V is TRBV9; 7 nucleotides line up with TRBD2. The CDR3 runs 18 residues. The V segment lost 4 bases and the J segment 3 bases; nucleotides outside the gene matches: 16. Looked up from germline, CDR1 is SGDLS and CDR2 is YYNGEE. CDR3 sequence (DNA): TGTGCCAGCAGCCCCGAACTAAGGGGAGCGGGAATCTACAATGAGCAGTTCTTC. Its translation is CASSPELRGAGIYNEQFF.

This sequence joins TRBV4-3 and TRBJ2-5; no firm D call. Trimming took off 3 bases at V and 5 bases at J, with 16 bases between the two ends. CDR3 size: 15 residues. Germline-derived CDR1 and CDR2 are LGHNA and YSLEER. CDR3 in DNA: TGCGCCAGCAGCCATCGCTACGGCCCCCAGGAGACCCAGTACTTC. Protein: CASSHRYGPQETQYF.

The V gene is TRBV25-1, the J gene TRBJ1-1; D not resolved. Trimming took 10 bases from V and 1 from J, leaving 13 bases between them. The CDR3 consists of 13 residues. Germline CDR1 reads MGHDK; CDR2 reads SYGVNS. The CDR3 DNA sequence: TGTGCCACATCCCGGGGTGCGAACACTGAAGCTTTCTTT. Encoded protein: CATSRGANTEAFF.

The V call is TRBV11-2, the J call TRBJ2-3; D perhaps matches TRBD2 (6 bases). V was trimmed by 5 bases and J by 15 bases, leaving 18 bases between them. CDR3 length equals 12 residues. Per germline, CDR1 SGHAT and CDR2 FQNNGV. This chain's CDR3 is CASSPPGLAPYF. The CDR3 DNA sequence: TGTGCCAGCAGCCCGCCGGGACTGGCCCCTTATTTT.

This clone was seen once. The junction differs from germline at one of its ends, possibly a read error. V is TRBV7-2 and J is TRBJ2-1; 7 nucleotides line up with TRBD2. CDR1 and CDR2 from the germline V gene are SGHTA and FQGNSA. The CDR3 consists of 12 residues. The CDR3 DNA sequence: TGTGCCAGCAGCTTAGGGGCGGGAGAAGGGATCTTC. Residues: CASSLGAGEGIF.

The sample holds one count of this clone. This chain links TRBV28 with TRBJ2-5, with 7 bases identical to TRBD2. Germline V gives CDR1 MDHEN, CDR2 SYDVKM. The length of the CDR3 is 15 residues. J gave up 0 bases and V 5 bases, and 6 bases lay outside the gene matches. CDR3 region: CASSRPSGNQETQYF. The CDR3 coding sequence is TGTGCCAGCAGTCGGCCTAGCGGAAACCAAGAGACCCAGTACTTC.

The V call is TRBV2, the J call TRBJ2-7, with 11 bases lining up with TRBD2. Losses at the gene ends were 6 bases for V and 3 bases for J; bases not matched to a gene: 13. Looked up from germline, CDR1 is SNHLY and CDR2 is FYNNEI. The CDR3 loop spans 17 amino acids. CDR3 protein: CASSGRYGTSGLYEQYF. The CDR3 nucleotides read TGTGCCAGCAGCGGTAGATACGGGACTAGCGGACTCTACGAGCAGTACTTC.

The V gene is TRBV3-1 (or the pseudogene TRBV3-2), the J gene TRBJ1-1, with D perhaps TRBD1 (6 bases). CDR1 is LGHDT and CDR2 is YNNKEL in the germline V gene (reference sequence). V lost 9 bases, J lost 4 bases, and 15 bases lay in between. The CDR3 length is 13 residues. This CDR3 reads CASIGQSGTEAFF. In DNA form, the CDR3 reads TGTGCCAGTATAGGACAGAGTGGCACTGAAGCTTTCTTT.

This sequence joins TRBV7-9 and TRBJ2-7; either TRBD1 or TRBD2 may supply D (5 bases each). V was shortened by 4 bases and J by 3 bases, with 16 bases between the two germline ends. The germline V gene has CDR1 SEHNR and CDR2 FQNEAQ (reference sequence). This CDR3 is 15 amino acids long. CDR3 residues: CASSSGVRGGYEQYF. DNA of the CDR3: TGTGCCAGCAGCTCGGGTGTTCGGGGCGGCTACGAGCAGTACTTC.

This clone was seen a few times. The V gene is TRBV9, the J gene TRBJ2-1, with 13 bases that match TRBD2. The germline CDR1 and CDR2 sequences are SGDLS and YYNGEE. After removal of 3 bases from V and 6 bases from J, the junction contained 3 bases not matched to a gene. The CDR3 sequence is 15 residues long. CDR3 bases: TGTGCCAGCAGCGCGACTAGCGGGAGGAGCAATGAGCAGTTCTTC. It yields the protein CASSATSGRSNEQFF.

The gene calls are TRBV7-2 and TRBJ2-5; unclear D gene. This CDR3 region has 13 residues. Trimming cost V 6 bases and J 2 bases, with 10 bases left between them. CDR1 is SGHTA and CDR2 is FQGNSA in the germline V gene. CDR3 amino acids: CASSPPRQETQYF. The CDR3, as DNA: TGTGCCAGCAGTCCACCCCGTCAAGAGACCCAGTACTTC.

This clone was detected only once. This chain connects TRBV7-9 to TRBJ1-2, with a tentative D call TRBD1 (5 bases). Germline CDR1 reads SEHNR; CDR2 reads FQNEAQ (reference sequence). This CDR3 has 13 residues. Trimming stripped 1 base from V and 8 bases from J, with 11 bases between. Here the CDR3 reads CASSLGSGNGYTF. The CDR3 DNA reads as TGTGCCAGCAGCTTAGGATCAGGGAACGGCTACACCTTC.